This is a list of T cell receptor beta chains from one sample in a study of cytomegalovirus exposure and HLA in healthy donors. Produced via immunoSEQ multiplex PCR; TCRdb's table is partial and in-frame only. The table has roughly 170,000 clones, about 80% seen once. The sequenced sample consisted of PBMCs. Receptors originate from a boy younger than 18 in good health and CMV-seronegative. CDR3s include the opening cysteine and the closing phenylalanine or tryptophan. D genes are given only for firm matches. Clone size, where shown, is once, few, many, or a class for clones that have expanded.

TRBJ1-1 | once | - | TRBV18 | CASSPVSGRTEAFF | TGTGCCAGCTCACCAGTCTCAGGGCGGACTGAAGCTTTCTTT
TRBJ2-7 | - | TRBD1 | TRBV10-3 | CAISDFGTVQSYEQYF | TGTGCCATCAGTGACTTTGGGACAGTACAATCCTACGAGCAGTACTTC
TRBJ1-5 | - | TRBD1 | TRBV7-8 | CASSATGGGNQPQHF | TGTGCCAGCAGCGCTACAGGGGGTGGCAATCAGCCCCAGCATTTT
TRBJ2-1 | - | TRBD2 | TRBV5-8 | CASSLGISGDFNEQFF | TGTGCCAGCAGCTTGGGAATTAGCGGGGACTTCAATGAGCAGTTCTTC
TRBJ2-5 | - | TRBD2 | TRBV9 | CASSFGLAEETQYF | TGTGCCAGCAGCTTCGGACTAGCGGAAGAGACCCAGTACTTC
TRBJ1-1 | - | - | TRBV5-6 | CASSLNGGGLNTEAFF | TGTGCCAGCAGCTTGAACGGGGGGGGCCTGAACACTGAAGCTTTCTTT
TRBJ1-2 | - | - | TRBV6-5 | CASSYGGRGGYTF | TGTGCCAGCAGTTATGGAGGACGCGGTGGCTACACCTTC
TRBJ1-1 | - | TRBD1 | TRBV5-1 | CASSLDRGPEAFF | TGCGCCAGCAGCTTGGACAGGGGACCTGAAGCTTTCTTT
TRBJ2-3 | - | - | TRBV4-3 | CASSQDAGLSTDTQYF | TGCGCCAGCAGCCAAGACGCCGGACTAAGCACAGATACGCAGTATTTT
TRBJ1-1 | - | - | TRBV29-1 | CSVWGRVDTEAFF | TGCAGCGTTTGGGGCAGGGTGGACACTGAAGCTTTCTTT